These T cell receptor beta chains were read from a single sample in a study of radiation and T cells in renal cell carcinoma. Assay: immunoSEQ multiplex PCR; the TCRdb copy retains only in-frame clones and omits some. In the table there are 150,000 or so clones, about 88% of which are singletons. Sequences were derived from blood, sampled from a patient whose treatment included radiotherapy and nephrectomy. These receptor sequences come from a woman aged 45-65 years with renal cell carcinoma. Both conserved end residues are part of each CDR3. A D gene is named only where the DNA matches it firmly. Part of the rows lack a size; the others show once, few, many or a class for expanded clones.

size	V	D	J	DNA	CDR3
once	TRBV5-6	.	TRBJ2-7	TGTGCCAGCAGCATCCGGGACCCCGTTCGCCAGCAGTACTTC	CASSIRDPVRQQYF
.	TRBV7-8	.	TRBJ1-5	TGTGCCAGCAGTAATATCGGGGGGGATAGCAATCAGCCCCAGCATTTT	CASSNIGGDSNQPQHF
.	TRBV7-8	TRBD1	TRBJ1-2	TGTGCCAGCAGCCGGGACAGCGAATCTTTTAACTATGGCTACACCTTC	CASSRDSESFNYGYTF
few	TRBV6-5	.	TRBJ2-3	TGTGCCAGCAGCCTCAGCGGGCTTCGCACAGATACGCAGTATTTT	CASSLSGLRTDTQYF
.	TRBV11-2	TRBD2	TRBJ2-3	TGTGCCAGCAGCCTAACCGGGACTAGCGGGGGCACAGATACGCAGTATTTT	CASSLTGTSGGTDTQYF
.	TRBV10-3	TRBD1	TRBJ2-5	TGTGCCATCAGGGGAGACAGGGGCGGAGAGACCCAGTACTTC	CAIRGDRGGETQYF
once	TRBV2	.	TRBJ2-5	TGTGCCAGCCGGCGAGAAAACGCAGAGACCCAGTACTTC	CASRRENAETQYF
.	TRBV7-9	.	TRBJ2-2	TGTGCCAGCAGCTTAATCGGGGGGAACACCGGGGAGCTGTTTTTT	CASSLIGGNTGELFF
.	TRBV28	.	TRBJ1-2	TGTGCCAGCAGTTTATATACGGGGATCAACTATGGCTACACCTTC	CASSLYTGINYGYTF
few	TRBV29-1	.	TRBJ2-7	TGCAGCGTTCTCCTCCCTACAGGGCGTAATGAGCAGTACTTC	CSVLLPTGRNEQYF
.	TRBV15	.	TRBJ1-5	TGTGCCACCAGCAGAGATGGAGGGGAATACCAGCCCCAGCATTTT	CATSRDGGEYQPQHF
.	TRBV19	.	TRBJ2-7	TGTGCCAGTAGTATAGAATGGGCGGCGGGGTCTACCTACGAGCAGTACTTC	CASSIEWAAGSTYEQYF
.	TRBV9	.	TRBJ1-2	TGTGCCAGCAGCTCCACGAGGGATAACTATGGCTACACCTTC	CASSSTRDNYGYTF
.	TRBV29-1	.	TRBJ2-3	TGCAGCGCTCTCGGTACAACAGATACGCAGTATTTT	CSALGTTDTQYF
.	TRBV6-1	.	TRBJ1-3	TGTGCCAGCAGTGAAGAACAGGGCGTCTCTGGAAACACCATATATTTT	CASSEEQGVSGNTIYF
.	TRBV14	TRBD1	TRBJ1-2	TGTGCCAGCAGCCAAGGGACAGGGATCTATGGCTACACCTTC	CASSQGTGIYGYTF
.	TRBV6-1	.	TRBJ2-7	TGTGCCAGCAGTGAAGCCGGACTGTCGAGCTCCTACGAGCAGTACTTC	CASSEAGLSSSYEQYF
.	TRBV7-2	TRBD2	TRBJ2-3	TGTGCCAGCAGCCCCACCCTAGCGGGGGCAGATACGCAGTATTTT	CASSPTLAGADTQYF
once	TRBV2	.	TRBJ2-3	TGTGCCAGCAGTCAGGGGCGATACACCCTGAGCACAGATACGCAGTATTTT	CASSQGRYTLSTDTQYF
few	TRBV5-8	.	TRBJ1-6	TGTGCCAGCAGCCCTACCTCGACAGGTCGGATACTGGATTCACCCCTCCACTTT	CASSPTSTGRILDSPLHF
.	TRBV9	TRBD2	TRBJ2-7	TGTGCCAGCAGCGGCAGCCCACTAGCGGGAAGCTCCTACGAGCAGTACTTC	CASSGSPLAGSSYEQYF
.	TRBV11-1	.	TRBJ2-3	TGTGCCAGCAGCTTAGATGGAGGCGGGGTGGTGGATACGCAGTATTTT	CASSLDGGGVVDTQYF
.	TRBV6-5	.	TRBJ2-5	TGTGCCAGCAGTTCCCCCCAAGAGACCCAGTACTTC	CASSSPQETQYF
.	TRBV9	.	TRBJ2-1	TGTGCCAGCAGTGGAGACTTACACCCGGGCCATGAGCAGTTCTTC	CASSGDLHPGHEQFF
few	TRBV4-2	.	TRBJ1-2	TGTGCCAGCAGCCAACTTCAAAGTGCAAACAACTATGGCTACACCTTC	CASSQLQSANNYGYTF
.	TRBV6-6	TRBD1	TRBJ1-2	TGTGCCAGCAGTTCGGACAGGGGGCCCTTCTATGGCTACACCTTC	CASSSDRGPFYGYTF
once	TRBV5-5	.	TRBJ2-5	TGTGCCAGCAGCTTTGCGACAGGTGGATCCCAAGAGACCCAGTACTTC	CASSFATGGSQETQYF
.	TRBV18	TRBD1	TRBJ1-1	TGTGCCAGCTCACCGGGGACAGCAGAGAACACTGAAGCTTTCTTT	CASSPGTAENTEAFF
.	TRBV9	.	TRBJ1-1	TGTGCCAGCAGCGTAGAGATGAACACTGAAGCTTTCTTT	CASSVEMNTEAFF
.	TRBV5-4	.	TRBJ2-7	TGTGCCAGCAGCTTGGGGACAGAGGTCTACGAGCAGTACTTC	CASSLGTEVYEQYF
few	TRBV5-5	TRBD1	TRBJ2-1	TGTGCCAGCAGCTCGGGACAGAATGAGCAGTTCTTC	CASSSGQNEQFF
.	TRBV2	.	TRBJ2-2	TGTGCCAGCAAGGCCAGGGTGGGCACCGGGGAGCTGTTTTTT	CASKARVGTGELFF
once	TRBV7-9	TRBD1	TRBJ1-1	TGTGCCAGCAGCATCACCGGGACAGTAATACAAGCTTTCTTT	CASSITGTVIQAFF
.	TRBV18	TRBD1	TRBJ2-5	TGTGCCAGCTCGCGAGACGGGACAGGGGGCGGAAAGACCCAGTACTTC	CASSRDGTGGGKTQYF
once	TRBV2	TRBD2	TRBJ2-3	TGTGCCAGCAGTCTATTAGCGGGGGGGGTCGATACGCAGTATTTT	CASSLLAGGVDTQYF
.	TRBV6-4	.	TRBJ1-6	TGTGCCAGCAGTGACACTAGAAATTCACCCCTCCACTTT	CASSDTRNSPLHF
few	TRBV28	.	TRBJ1-1	TGTGCCAGCAGTCCGCCTCAGGGCACTGAAGCTTTCTTT	CASSPPQGTEAFF
.	TRBV2	.	TRBJ1-1	TGTGCCAGCAGATTCAGGGGAGTGAACATACCTGAAGCTTTCTTT	CASRFRGVNIPEAFF
.	TRBV5-4	TRBD2	TRBJ2-5	TGTGCCAGCAGCCCCGGGACTAGCGGGGGTATCGAGACCCAGTACTTC	CASSPGTSGGIETQYF
once	TRBV4-3	.	TRBJ2-2	TGCGCCAGCAGCCAAATTACACAGGGAATGGAGGCCGGGGAGCTGTTTTTT	CASSQITQGMEAGELFF
once	TRBV6-5	.	TRBJ2-7	TGTGCCAGCAGTTACCCGCCCCTTTCTCCCGAGCAGTACTTC	CASSYPPLSPEQYF
.	TRBV30	TRBD2	TRBJ2-1	TGTGCCTGGACCGGACTAGCGGGGAGCTCCTACAATGAGCAGTTCTTC	CAWTGLAGSSYNEQFF
once	TRBV15	.	TRBJ2-7	TGTGCCACCAGCACGAGCCGCGGGACGGGAGCCTACGAGCAGTACTTC	CATSTSRGTGAYEQYF
few	TRBV6-1	.	TRBJ1-5	TGTGCCAGCAGTGCCGGTGGTCTTAAGCTGCCCCAGCATTTT	CASSAGGLKLPQHF
.	TRBV19	.	TRBJ2-3	TGTGCCAGTAGTATGGGAGGCTCTGGGACAGATACGCAGTATTTT	CASSMGGSGTDTQYF
once	TRBV28	.	TRBJ1-2	TGTGCCAGCAGCCTCGGCTACAGGGTATATGGCTACACCTTC	CASSLGYRVYGYTF
.	TRBV5-6	.	TRBJ1-1	TGTGCCAGCAGCTTGGTCGCGATCTGGGCCACTGAAGCTTTCTTT	CASSLVAIWATEAFF
few	TRBV7-2	.	TRBJ1-4	TGTGCCAGCAGCTTAGGTTCTGGACACCGGGAAAAACTGTTTTTT	CASSLGSGHREKLFF
.	TRBV11-3	.	TRBJ1-1	TGTGCCAGCAGCTTAGACCCCTTTAGGGAAGCTTTCTTT	CASSLDPFREAFF
.	TRBV29-1	.	TRBJ2-1	TGCAGCGCGTTATCCTACAATGAGCAGTTCTTC	CSALSYNEQFF
once	TRBV19	.	TRBJ1-2	TGTGCCAGTAAACGGTGGGACGTAAACTATGGCTACACCTTC	CASKRWDVNYGYTF
.	TRBV5-4	TRBD2	TRBJ2-3	TGTGCCAGCAGCTTGAGGGTAAGCGGGGTCACAGATACGCAGTATTTT	CASSLRVSGVTDTQYF
.	TRBV6-6	.	TRBJ1-4	TGTGCCAGCCGTAAGAACAGTGCAACTAATGAAAAACTGTTTTTT	CASRKNSATNEKLFF
.	TRBV29-1	.	TRBJ1-1	TGCAGCGTTGAAGAGCCGGTGAACACTGAAGCTTTCTTT	CSVEEPVNTEAFF
.	TRBV6-5	TRBD1	TRBJ1-2	TGTGCCAGCACCCAAGGGGACAGGGCTGGGGGCTACACCTTC	CASTQGDRAGGYTF
.	TRBV30	TRBD1	TRBJ2-7	TGTGCCTGGAGTAGAGGGGGACAGGGGGCGCGGGAGCAGTACTTC	CAWSRGGQGAREQYF
.	TRBV5-1	.	TRBJ2-2	TGCGCCAGCAGCTTCGGGGGAGCAGGGGAGCTGTTTTTT	CASSFGGAGELFF